The clone carrying this TCR beta chain was seen a single time. Its antigen is unknown. The sample belongs to a study of cytomegalovirus exposure and HLA in healthy donors. Trimming removed 7 bases from V and 7 bases from J, with 14 bases in between. CDR1 is MDHEN and CDR2 is SYDVKM in the germline V gene. This CDR3 is 13 amino acids long. Primers included in the PCR were 60 Vbeta and 13 Jbeta primers. In the authors' workflow: Some 12 million shared chains were among the about 80 million unique TCR beta chains that a later analysis counted. Here immunoSEQ multiplex PCR was the method, and the copy in TCRdb shows in-frame clones only, minus some. V and J calls and clone size are those listed in that table; D and trimming were worked out from the DNA. The sample comprises over 150,000 clones, around 80% of which are singletons, and more than 7% rests with the top ten. Though probably carrying unrecorded immune exposures, donors were nominally healthy at sampling.

Overall study results and limits: When analyzed later, the rates of TCR association showed variation by HLA locus, with DRB1 the most and HLA-C the fewest.

Sequencing input: PBMCs. The V call is TRBV28, the J call TRBJ2-1; TRBD2 is a possible D gene (5 bases). The TCR sequence derives from a male donor in good health and CMV-seropositive. CDR3 loop: CASITSAGNEQFF. CDR3 coding DNA: TGTGCCAGCATCACTAGTGCTGGGAATGAGCAGTTCTTC. The entire variable domain, with the rest obtained from reference TRBV28 and TRBJ2-1, is as follows: DVKVTQSSRYLVKRTGEKVFLECVQDMDHENMFWYRQDPGLGLRLIYFSYDVKMKEKGDIPEGYSVSREKKERFSLILESASTNQTSMYLCASITSAGNEQFFGPGTRLTVL.